The present entry profiles one T cell receptor beta chain with its context. This clonotype ranks as medium-sized (0.01 to 0.1%) by frequency alone, as no count is recorded. It lacks a known antigen. This specimen comes from a study of human CD8 memory T cell subsets (dated by TCRdb to 2019 to 2021). Regarding the study in general: TCRbeta repertoires of stem-like (TSTEM), progenitor exhausted-like (TPEX) and effector memory CD8+ T cell subsets were compared to assess their clonal relationships. Roughly 6 donors each provided TSTEM, TPEX and effector memory subsets, from which TCRbeta repertoires were obtained. The investigation overall reported the following: Greater repertoire diversity in TSTEM than in TPEX subsets was suggested by Chao1 estimates, potentially reflecting a broader range of specificities. Although both stem-like subsets shared clonotypes with effector memory cells, the overlap between TSTEM and TPEX repertoires was minimal, suggesting distinct antigen spectra for the TSTEM and TPEX subsets. Normalized Shannon-Wiener diversity was similarly high in the TSTEM and TPEX subsets, while the effector memory subsets were comparatively less diverse. Only TCRbeta chains were sequenced, and repertoire comparisons rested on a handful of donors tested with paired t-tests and Bonferroni correction.

Density gradient separation was used to isolate peripheral blood mononuclear cells from healthy donor buffy coats. In the study, total CD8+ T cells were enriched by negative magnetic separation with EasySep or MojoSort CD8+ T cell isolation kits. An RNeasy Mini Kit was used to extract total RNA from duplicate vials of about 150,000 sorted CD8+ T cells per subset. PBMCs were used either fresh or after being cryopreserved in fetal bovine serum containing 10% DMSO. Fluorescence-activated cell sorting on a FACSAria III was used to sort CD8+ T cell subsets to purity. A Human TCR Profiling Kit was used to prepare UMI-labeled 5' RACE TCRbeta libraries. Every TCRbeta library was prepared in parallel with an identical number of PCR cycles. The study's processing was this. Each TCRbeta library contained between about 2,800 and 20,000 functional CDR3beta clonotypes. MIGEC 1.2.9 was used for UMI extraction and consensus assembly, with a minimum of three reads required per UMI. MiXCR 3.0.3 was used to extract in-frame CDR3beta repertoires. Diversity metrics were computed in VDJtools 1.2.1 after downsampling each sample to 42,000 randomly selected UMIs. Repertoire overlap metrics D, R and F2 were calculated in VDJtools for the top 3,000 clones of each sample pair. TCRdb reprocessed the reads and provides one entry for every CDR3 protein sequence; no DNA is given. TCRdb assigned the V and J calls; the authors' analysis was not used. The sample has around 11,000 distinct CDR3 sequences on record. Over 8.5% of the sample is in the top ten clones.

Sequencing used CD8+ T cells from PBMCs. The sequence was obtained from a human donor in good health.

The CDR3 region: CASSQEGTPHYEQYF. The chain is made from TRBV4-1 and TRBJ2-7; checking the TCRdb D call of TRBD1 is not possible without DNA. The CDR3 runs 15 amino acids, cysteine and phenylalanine included. No DNA sequence was recorded. The germline V gene yields MGHRA for CDR1 and YSYEKL for CDR2.